This T cell receptor (beta chain) came from a study of cytomegalovirus exposure and HLA in healthy donors (dated by TCRdb to 2016 to 2017). With regard to the full study: According to an earlier analysis of around 600 of the donors, roughly 180 million T cells yielded over 90 million unique TCR beta sequences and approximately 300 Gb of sequence data. An early release covering more than 500 HLA-typed donors comprised approximately 290 gigabases of sequencing data and tens of millions of unique TCR sequences. Of the roughly 400 genotyped donors, 65% to 90% fell in the genetic ancestry cluster associated with self-reported Caucasian donors. The study was designed to test whether signatures of past pathogen exposure could be identified by cataloging public T cell receptors. The T cell repertoires of 666 subjects were profiled by immunosequencing and related to cytomegalovirus serostatus. A separate validation cohort of approximately 130 different subjects was used in addition to the roughly 640-subject first cohort. High-throughput TCR immunosequencing, statistical association of individual TCRs with disease status, and machine learning were combined to predict cytomegalovirus infection status. A later analysis re-analyzed previously published TCR beta repertoires from roughly 690 donors and added high-resolution HLA genotyping to study TCR occurrence patterns. The later analysis used no new phenotypic data to find candidate immune exposures, relying instead on TCR beta sequences and their occurrence across donors. An earlier analysis of more than 450 of the donors used high-throughput TCR beta sequencing to judge whether each TCR beta V gene segment behaved as functional or pseudogenic. Alongside the repertoire data, information on donor age, sex, ethnicity and CMV serostatus was compiled. In a later genetic analysis, genome-wide SNP genotypes for 398 of the 666 donors were used, and that subset was treated as a discovery cohort. All discovery cohort repertoires had been generated on a single sequencing platform. HLA typing included class I and class II loci at four-digit resolution. Typing coverage differed by locus: A, B, C, DRB1 and DQB1 were typed in roughly 629-630 donors, DQA1 in approximately 520, DPA1 in 600 to 610, and DPB1 in 450 to 490. About 5 DR-DQ haplotypes were handled as single units for association and clustering, since linkage in the cohort was strong. On average, around 200,000 unique TCR beta nucleotide sequences were sequenced per donor among a few hundred genotyped donors of the cohort, with roughly 20% of those sequences being non-productive.

The cohort consisted of 670 or so healthy bone marrow donors. At the time of sampling, all cohort members were nominally healthy, though unrecorded immune exposures were likely present. The donor tested CMV seropositive and was one of the 289 seropositive cohort members. Each donor provided a peripheral blood sample, and peripheral blood mononuclear cells were used for TCR beta sequencing. Genomic DNA extraction from the blood cell samples was performed with the Qiagen DNeasy Blood Extraction Kit. Study-wide conclusions, independent of this receptor: The earlier analysis of some 560 of the donors excluded roughly 17 rarely observed V segments, including chromosome 9 orphons, because counts were too low. A cluster of highly shared sequence variants was judged likely to represent a technical artifact of the sequencing pipeline. In an earlier analysis of some 540 of the donors, most TCR beta V segments appeared in productive rearrangements about 90% or about 30% of the time, broadly matching IMGT annotations. Linkage disequilibrium might explain the correlated functional status among segregating V segments, but an unknown experimental factor could not be ruled out. In a later analysis, the rate of TCR association differed among HLA loci, with DRB1 alleles having the most associated TCRs and HLA-C alleles having the fewest. The study gave a list of about 170 TCR beta chains associated with cytomegalovirus. In this cohort, only TCR beta chains were sequenced, and detectable features were limited by the absence of alpha or paired-chain data. In a later analysis, about 16,000 TCR beta sequences were associated with specific HLA alleles at a false discovery rate of 0.05. Cytomegalovirus status was reported to be diagnosed by the classifier with high specificity and sensitivity in both the original and validation cohorts. In vitro tests confirmed that a few of the cytomegalovirus-associated TCR beta chains recognize cytomegalovirus antigens. A further reported finding was that TCR beta sequences accurately predicted the HLA-A and HLA-B alleles for most subjects in the first cohort. In a later genetic analysis, a missense DCLRE1C variant was associated with V-gene and J-gene trimming of TCR beta chains, and the association was replicated in an independent cohort. Compared with the roughly 700-donor mean, donors in an Asian-associated ancestry cluster had fewer N-insertions in productive TCRs, according to a later genetic analysis. A later analysis found that most CMV-associated TCR beta chains appeared HLA-restricted, with HLA associations seemingly driven largely by CMV exposure. Several of the top co-occurrence clusters appeared to be linked to parvovirus B19, influenza, CMV and Epstein-Barr virus, according to a later analysis. Because HLA typing was unavailable for some donors at each locus, only the typed subset was used in association tests. The authors suggested that the approach could potentially be generalized to other disease states and immunological phenotypes. For the cohort, immune exposure information was limited to CMV serostatus. Some IMGT-functional V segments, including TRBV6-2 and TRBV6-3, could not be distinguished by the 87-base-pair reads and were therefore excluded. Assigning TCR associations to individual alleles was difficult when HLA alleles, especially DR and DQ, strongly co-occurred. Roughly uniform sequencing depth across donors was assumed in presence/absence analyses, although this assumption may not hold. A later analysis found that HLA-associated TCR beta chains were more clonally expanded and had lower generation probabilities than equally common non-associated chains. Across donors, most TCR sequences were observed very rarely, whereas some public TCRs were present in many individuals.

This clone was seen only a few times. Its antigen specificity is not known. Base qualities are not at hand, and no much larger clone is one base apart. The CDR3, cysteine through phenylalanine, is 16 amino acids long. CDR3 DNA is the only sequence kept; it has 48 bases, read in frame from the first base. CDR1 and CDR2 (SGDLS, YYNGEE) derive from the germline V gene. V loses 0 bases, J loses 0 bases, and the germline ends lie 10 bases apart. The library was generated by the immunoSEQ multiplex PCR assay. A mixture of 60 forward primers for TCR Vbeta segments and 13 reverse primers for TCR Jbeta segments was used in the multiplex PCR. Amplification of the CDR3 region of rearranged TCR beta genes was performed with a multiplex PCR assay on genomic DNA. On the Illumina HiSeq System, the amplified TCR beta libraries were sequenced as 87-base-pair reads. On the authors' methods: A later analysis counted some 74 million unique TCR beta chains across the 550 to 800 repertoires, and some 12 million of these chains were shared by at least two donors. Raw reads were error-corrected and collapsed into unique sequences by a nearest-neighbor algorithm in which closely related sequences were merged to remove PCR and sequencing errors. Alignment of CDR3 sequences to IMGT reference sequences was used to assign V, D and J gene segments. Each retained sequence needed at least a six-nucleotide match to both a V gene segment and a J gene segment. Rearrangements were classified as productive when the CDR3 lacked stop codons and remained in frame with V and J, and all other rearrangements were classified as non-productive. Following IMGT convention, CDR3 was defined as the stretch from the second conserved V-encoded cysteine to the conserved J-encoded phenylalanine. The earlier analysis of about 610 of the donors excluded any sequence lacking an unambiguous match to a single V gene segment. An earlier analysis of 587 of the donors called V segments functional above 56.7% productive rearrangements and segregating when the between-donor standard deviation exceeded 5%. A statistical classification framework was built for diagnosing cytomegalovirus status from the catalog of TCR beta chain sequences. In a later analysis, TCR nucleotide sequences were compared against IMGT/GENE-DB human TR gene sequences so that V and J genes could be assigned. The TCRdist pipeline was used in a later analysis to assign CDR3 sequences and most-parsimonious VDJ recombination scenarios. In a later analysis, each TCR beta chain was defined by its CDR3 amino acid sequence together with its V-gene family, and reads without a unique V-gene family were excluded. A later analysis removed several hundred highly shared, low-generation-probability nucleotide sequences to deal with suspected cross-contamination and a sequencing artifact. For each public chain, a later analysis derived a clonal expansion index from normalized ranks of inferred template counts within each repertoire. In a later analysis, generation probabilities were computed with a VDJ recombination model fitted to out-of-frame rearrangements, and the resulting probabilities were checked against IGoR. A later analysis scored TCR-TCR, TCR-HLA and TCR-CMV co-occurrence with hypergeometric tests, applying a repertoire-size bias correction to TCR pairs. To estimate false discovery rates, a later analysis permuted the HLA or CMV assignments 20 times. A later analysis grouped co-occurring TCRs with DBSCAN, adding TCRdist sequence similarity when clustering within HLA-allele-positive subsets. Repertoires with fewer than 30,000 or more than 120,000 public chains, plus five repertoires with anomalous nucleotide sharing, were excluded from co-occurrence clustering. Not all clones reach the TCRdb copy of this immuneACCESS table, which keeps in-frame sequences only. Checked studies attribute under half of the gap to unresolved V genes and leave the rest unexplained. V, J and clone size reflect that table, while D and trimming were determined from the DNA. This sample gives 150,000 to 200,000 clones in total; roughly 13% of them show up just once. The ten largest clones represent about 7.8% of the sample.

This chain joins TRBV9 to TRBJ1-5, and possibly TRBD1, on 5 matching bases. The sequencing input was PBMCs. This clonotype was sampled from a man aged 45-65 years in good health and CMV-seropositive. The CDR3 has the sequence CASSVDQGGSNQPQHF. The bases are TGTGCCAGCAGCGTAGATCAGGGCGGTAGCAATCAGCCCCAGCATTTT.